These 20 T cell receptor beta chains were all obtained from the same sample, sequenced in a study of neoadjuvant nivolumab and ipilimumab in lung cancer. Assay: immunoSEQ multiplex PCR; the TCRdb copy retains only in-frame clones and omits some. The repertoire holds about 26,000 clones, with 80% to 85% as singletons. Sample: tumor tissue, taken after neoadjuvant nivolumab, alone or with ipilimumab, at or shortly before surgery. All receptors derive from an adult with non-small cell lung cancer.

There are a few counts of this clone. The CDR3 nucleotides read TGCGCCAGCAGCAGAGGTAATCAGGGGTCTGGGGCCAACGTCCTGACTTTC. This sequence encodes CASSRGNQGSGANVLTF. V is TRBV5-1 and J is TRBJ2-6; possibly TRBD1 for D (6 bases). Germline CDR1 SGHRS, CDR2 YFSETQ. V dropped 4 bases and J dropped 1 base, with 15 bases sitting between them. This CDR3 contains 17 residues.

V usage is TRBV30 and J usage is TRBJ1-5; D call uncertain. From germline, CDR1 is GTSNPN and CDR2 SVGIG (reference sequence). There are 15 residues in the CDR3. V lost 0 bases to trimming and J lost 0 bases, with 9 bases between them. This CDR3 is CAWSVRGVSNQPQHF. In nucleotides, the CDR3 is TGTGCCTGGAGTGTACGTGGGGTTAGCAATCAGCCCCAGCATTTT.

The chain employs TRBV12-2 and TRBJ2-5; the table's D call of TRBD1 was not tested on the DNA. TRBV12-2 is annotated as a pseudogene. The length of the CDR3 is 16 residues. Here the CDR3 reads CASRSSGAGENRAQYF. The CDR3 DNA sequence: TGTGCAAGTCGCTCGTCAGGCGCAGGGGAAAACCGGGCCCAGTACTTC.

CDR3 in DNA: TGTGCCAGCAGCTTAGATGGGGGCGCGGGCTATGGCTACACCTTC. Translation gives CASSLDGGAGYGYTF. The rearrangement uses TRBV7-9 and TRBJ1-2; a weak D match, TRBD1 (6 bases). This CDR3 is 15 amino acids long. The germline CDR1 and CDR2 sequences are SEHNR and FQNEAQ (reference sequence). V gave up 1 base and J gave up 4 bases, with 13 bases separating them.

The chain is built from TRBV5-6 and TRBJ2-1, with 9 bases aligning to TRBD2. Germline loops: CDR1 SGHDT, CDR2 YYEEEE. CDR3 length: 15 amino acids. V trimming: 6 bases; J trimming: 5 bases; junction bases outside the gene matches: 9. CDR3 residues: CASNTLAGLNNEQFF. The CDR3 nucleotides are TGTGCCAGCAACACACTAGCGGGCCTTAACAATGAGCAGTTCTTC.

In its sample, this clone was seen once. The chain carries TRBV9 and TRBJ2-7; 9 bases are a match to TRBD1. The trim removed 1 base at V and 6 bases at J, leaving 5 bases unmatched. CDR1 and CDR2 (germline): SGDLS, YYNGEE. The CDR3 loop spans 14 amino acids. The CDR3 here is CASSVLQTGGEQYF. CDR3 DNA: TGTGCCAGCAGCGTACTCCAGACAGGGGGCGAGCAGTACTTC.

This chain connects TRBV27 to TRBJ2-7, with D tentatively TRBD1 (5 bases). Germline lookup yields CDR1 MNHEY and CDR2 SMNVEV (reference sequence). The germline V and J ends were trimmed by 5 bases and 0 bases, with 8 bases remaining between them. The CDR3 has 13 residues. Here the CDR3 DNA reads TGTGCCAGCAGTAGGGGTAGCTCCTACGAGCAGTACTTC. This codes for CASSRGSSYEQYF.

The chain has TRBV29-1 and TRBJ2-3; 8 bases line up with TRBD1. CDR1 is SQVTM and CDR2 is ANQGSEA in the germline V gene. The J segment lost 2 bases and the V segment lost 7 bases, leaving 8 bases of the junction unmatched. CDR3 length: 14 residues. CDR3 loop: CSGFGTGYTDTQYF. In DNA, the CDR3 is TGCAGCGGATTTGGGACAGGCTACACAGATACGCAGTATTTT.

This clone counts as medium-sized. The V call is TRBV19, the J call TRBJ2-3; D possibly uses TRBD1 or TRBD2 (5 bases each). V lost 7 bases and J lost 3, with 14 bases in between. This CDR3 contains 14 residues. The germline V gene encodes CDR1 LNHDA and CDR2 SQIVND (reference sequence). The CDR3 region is CASTSGEGTDTQYF. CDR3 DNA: TGTGCCAGTACATCCGGCGAGGGGACAGATACGCAGTATTTT.

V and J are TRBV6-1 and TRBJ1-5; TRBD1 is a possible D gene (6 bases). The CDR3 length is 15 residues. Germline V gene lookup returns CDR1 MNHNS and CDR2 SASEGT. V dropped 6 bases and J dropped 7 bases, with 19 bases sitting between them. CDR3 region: CASRPWGQGQQPQHF. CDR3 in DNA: TGTGCCAGCAGACCATGGGGGCAGGGACAACAGCCCCAGCATTTT.

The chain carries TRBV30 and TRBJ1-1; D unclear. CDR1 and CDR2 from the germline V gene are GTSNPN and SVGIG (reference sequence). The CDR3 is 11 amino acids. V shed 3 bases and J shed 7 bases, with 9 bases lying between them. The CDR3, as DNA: TGTGCCTGGAGACGGGCTTTTGAAGCTTTCTTT. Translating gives CAWRRAFEAFF.

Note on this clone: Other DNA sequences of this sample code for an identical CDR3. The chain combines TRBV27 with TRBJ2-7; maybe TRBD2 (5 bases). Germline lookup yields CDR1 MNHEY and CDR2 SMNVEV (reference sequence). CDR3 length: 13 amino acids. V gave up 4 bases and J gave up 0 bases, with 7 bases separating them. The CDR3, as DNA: TGTGCCAGCAGTTCGGGAACCTCCTACGAGCAGTACTTC. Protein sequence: CASSSGTSYEQYF.

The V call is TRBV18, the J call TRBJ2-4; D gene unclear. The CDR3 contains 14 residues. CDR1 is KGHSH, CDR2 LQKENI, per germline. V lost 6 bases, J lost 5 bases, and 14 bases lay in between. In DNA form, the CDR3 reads TGTGCCAGCTCTCCTTACGGCGAGGAAAACATTCAGTACTTC. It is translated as CASSPYGEENIQYF.

The DNA of the CDR3 is TGTGCCATCAGTGAGTCCCGGACTAACCTCAATGAGCAGTTCTTC. Amino acid sequence: CAISESRTNLNEQFF. The chain recombines TRBV10-3 with TRBJ2-1; maybe TRBD2 (6 bases). Looked up from germline, CDR1 is ENHRY and CDR2 is SYGVKD. V was shortened by 0 bases and J by 6 bases, with 12 bases between the two germline ends. The CDR3 loop spans 15 amino acids.

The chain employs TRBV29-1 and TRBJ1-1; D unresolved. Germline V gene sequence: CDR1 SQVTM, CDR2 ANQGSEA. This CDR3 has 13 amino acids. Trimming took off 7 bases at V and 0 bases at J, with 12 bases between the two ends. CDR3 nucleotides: TGCAGCGCTGTTAAGAACATGAACACTGAAGCTTTCTTT. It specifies CSAVKNMNTEAFF.

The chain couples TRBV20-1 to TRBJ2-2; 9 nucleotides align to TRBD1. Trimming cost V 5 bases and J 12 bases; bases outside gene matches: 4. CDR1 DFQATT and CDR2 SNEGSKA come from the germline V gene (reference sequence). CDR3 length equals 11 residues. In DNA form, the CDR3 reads TGCAGTGCTTCCGGGACAGGGAAGCTGTTTTTT. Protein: CSASGTGKLFF.

The CDR3 reads CASSLSAGPAGEQFF. Here the CDR3 DNA reads TGTGCCAGCAGCTTATCCGCAGGCCCCGCGGGTGAGCAGTTCTTC. The V and J genes are TRBV11-3 and TRBJ2-1; tentative D call: TRBD2 (5 bases). Germline loops: CDR1 SGHNT, CDR2 YENEEA. The CDR3 is 15 residues long. Trimming took 2 bases from V and 9 from J, leaving 17 bases between them. Supplemented by reference TRBV11-3 and TRBJ2-1, the full variable domain reads EAGVVQSPRYKIIEKKQPVAFWCNPISGHNTLYWYLQNLGQGPELLIRYENEEAVDDSQLPKDRFSAERLKGVDSTLKIQPAELGDSAVYLCASSLSAGPAGEQFFGPGTRLTVL.

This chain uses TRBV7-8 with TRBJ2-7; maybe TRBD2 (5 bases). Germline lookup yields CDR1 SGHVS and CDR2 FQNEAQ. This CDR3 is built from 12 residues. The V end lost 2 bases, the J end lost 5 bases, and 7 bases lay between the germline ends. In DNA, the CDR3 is TGTGCCAGCAGCTTAACACTAGACGAGCAGTACTTC. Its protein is CASSLTLDEQYF.

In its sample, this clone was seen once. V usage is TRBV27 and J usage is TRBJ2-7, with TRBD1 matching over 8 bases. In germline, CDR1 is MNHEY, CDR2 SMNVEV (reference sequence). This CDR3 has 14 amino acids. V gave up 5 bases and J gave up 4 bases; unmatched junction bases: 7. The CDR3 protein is CASSRQGAGYEQYF. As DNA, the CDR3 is TGTGCCAGCAGTCGTCAGGGGGCTGGGTACGAGCAGTACTTC.

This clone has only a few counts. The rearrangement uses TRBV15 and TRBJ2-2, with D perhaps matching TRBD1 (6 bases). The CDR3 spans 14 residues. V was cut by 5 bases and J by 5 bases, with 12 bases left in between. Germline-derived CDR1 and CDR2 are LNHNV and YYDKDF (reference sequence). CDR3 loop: CATSSRDKTGELFF. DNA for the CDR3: TGTGCCACCAGCTCCAGGGACAAAACCGGGGAGCTGTTTTTT. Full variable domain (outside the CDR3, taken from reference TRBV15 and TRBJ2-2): DAMVIQNPRYQVTQFGKPVTLSCSQTLNHNVMYWYQQKSSQAPKLLFHYYDKDFNNEADTPDNFQSRRPNTSFCFLDIRSPGLGDTAMYLCATSSRDKTGELFFGEGSRLTVL.